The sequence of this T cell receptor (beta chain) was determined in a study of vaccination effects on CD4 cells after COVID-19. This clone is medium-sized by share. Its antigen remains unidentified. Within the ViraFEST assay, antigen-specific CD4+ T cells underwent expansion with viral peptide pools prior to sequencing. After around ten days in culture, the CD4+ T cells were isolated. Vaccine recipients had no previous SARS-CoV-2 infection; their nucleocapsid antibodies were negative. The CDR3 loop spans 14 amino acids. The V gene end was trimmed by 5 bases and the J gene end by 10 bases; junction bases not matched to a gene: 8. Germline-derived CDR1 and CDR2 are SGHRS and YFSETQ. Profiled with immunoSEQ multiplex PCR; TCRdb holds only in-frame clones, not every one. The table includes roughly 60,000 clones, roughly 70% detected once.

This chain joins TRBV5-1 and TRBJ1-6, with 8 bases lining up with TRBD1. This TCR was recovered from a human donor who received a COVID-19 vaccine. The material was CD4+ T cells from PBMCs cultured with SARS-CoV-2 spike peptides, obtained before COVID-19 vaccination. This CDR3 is CASRSTGAESPLHF. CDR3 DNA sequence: TGCGCCAGCAGATCGACAGGGGCCGAATCACCCCTCCACTTT. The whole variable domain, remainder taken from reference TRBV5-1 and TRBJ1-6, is KAGVTQTPRYLIKTRGQQVTLSCSPISGHRSVSWYQQTPGQGLQFLFEYFSETQRNKGNFPGRFSGRQFSNSRSEMNVSTLELGDSALYLCASRSTGAESPLHFGNGTRLTVT.